One and the same sample provided the 13 T cell receptor beta chains below, sequenced in a study of blood T cell repertoires in COVID-19 (dated by TCRdb to between 2020 and 2021). Library generation was performed with the immunoSEQ multiplex PCR assay. TCRdb took this table from immuneACCESS and kept in-frame rearrangements with V and J called. Such tables lack part of the clones; where checked against another copy, unresolved V genes explain under half of the gap, and the rest is unexplained. This sample comprises approximately 190,000 clones, roughly nine tenths of them detected only once. The ten top clones hold under 2.5% of the sample. The sample was peripheral blood. These receptors were collected from a man between 70 and 80 years old with active or convalescent COVID-19.

V usage is TRBV6-6 and J usage is TRBJ2-7, with D maybe TRBD1 (5 bases). Per the germline V gene, CDR1 is MNHNY and CDR2 is SVGAGI (reference sequence). The CDR3 is 14 amino acids. V lost 5 bases, J lost 6 bases, and 17 bases lay in between. The CDR3 nucleotides read TGTGCCAGCAGTCCGGCCCGACAGTCGGGCGAGCAGTACTTC. This gives the protein CASSPARQSGEQYF.

This chain joins TRBV10-1 and TRBJ2-2; D gene ambiguous. Trimming took off 2 bases at V and 1 base at J, with 11 bases between the two ends. Germline V gene lookup returns CDR1 WNHNN and CDR2 SYGVQD (reference sequence). The CDR3 consists of 16 residues. CDR3: CASSETSPENTGELFF. CDR3 coding DNA: TGCGCCAGCAGTGAGACATCGCCCGAGAACACCGGGGAGCTGTTTTTT.

The rearrangement uses TRBV5-1 and TRBJ1-1; a weak D match, TRBD1 (6 bases). The CDR3 sequence is 16 residues long. V was clipped by 0 bases and J by 4 bases, with 16 bases between them. From germline, CDR1 is SGHRS and CDR2 YFSETQ. CDR3 bases: TGCGCCAGCAGCTTGGTTCGTCAGGGGTCGGGCACTGAAGCTTTCTTT. It is translated as CASSLVRQGSGTEAFF.

V and J are TRBV5-1 and TRBJ2-2, with D perhaps TRBD2 (6 bases). The germline V gene encodes CDR1 SGHRS and CDR2 YFSETQ. The CDR3 extends over 15 amino acids. The V gene lost 6 bases and the J gene lost 6 bases, with 18 bases spanning the gap. In nucleotides, the CDR3 is TGCGCCAGCAAGAAAGAGACTAGGGGTGCCGGGGAGCTGTTTTTT. This gives the protein CASKKETRGAGELFF.

The genes are TRBV29-1 and TRBJ2-3; the match to TRBD2 covers 11 bases. The CDR3 covers 15 residues. V was pared by 6 bases and J by 0 bases, with 5 bases of the junction left unmatched. Germline assignment: CDR1 SQVTM and CDR2 ANQGSEA. The CDR3 sequence: CSVLTSGDSTDTQYF. In DNA form, the CDR3 reads TGCAGCGTACTGACTAGCGGGGATAGCACAGATACGCAGTATTTT.

The chain has TRBV23-1 and TRBJ2-3; 7 positions match TRBD1. TRBV23-1 is an ORF, with its function uncertain. With 7 bases clipped from V and 2 bases from J, the junction kept 9 bases outside the gene matches. The CDR3 loop spans 15 amino acids. The CDR3 coding sequence is TGCGCCAGCAACAGGGGCCCTAAGGACACAGATACGCAGTATTTT. Its translation is CASNRGPKDTDTQYF.

The chain employs TRBV3-1 (or the pseudogene TRBV3-2) and TRBJ2-7, with D possibly TRBD2 on 6 matching bases. This CDR3 is built from 14 residues. Trimming left V 2 bases short and J 6 bases short, with 14 bases between. Germline CDR1 and CDR2: LGHDT and YNNKEL (reference sequence). DNA of the CDR3: TGTGCCAGCAGCCAACGCGGGATCGCTGGCGAGCAGTACTTC. Residues: CASSQRGIAGEQYF.

This rearrangement joins TRBV5-5 to TRBJ1-6; 7 nucleotides agree with TRBD1. Germline CDR1 is SGHKS and CDR2 is YYEKEE (reference sequence). The CDR3 loop spans 15 amino acids. Unmatched junction bases numbered 4, after V lost 0 bases and J lost 7 bases. The CDR3 bases are TGTGCCAGCAGCTTGGTCGGGACAGAGAATTCACCCCTCCACTTT. It specifies CASSLVGTENSPLHF. The entire variable domain, with the rest obtained from reference TRBV5-5 and TRBJ1-6, is as follows: DAGVTQSPTHLIKTRGQQVTLRCSPISGHKSVSWYQQVLGQGPQFIFQYYEKEERGRGNFPDRFSARQFPNYSSELNVNALLLGDSALYLCASSLVGTENSPLHFGNGTRLTVT.

The chain uses TRBV11-3 and TRBJ2-5; 12 bases agree with TRBD2. CDR3 length equals 16 residues. Germline V gives CDR1 SGHNT, CDR2 YENEEA. V dropped 0 bases and J dropped 5; count of bases not matched to a gene: 4. The CDR3 region is CASSLETSGRGETQYF. DNA for the CDR3: TGTGCCAGCAGCTTAGAGACTAGCGGGAGAGGGGAGACCCAGTACTTC. Filled out from reference TRBV11-3 and TRBJ2-5, the complete variable domain reads EAGVVQSPRYKIIEKKQPVAFWCNPISGHNTLYWYLQNLGQGPELLIRYENEEAVDDSQLPKDRFSAERLKGVDSTLKIQPAELGDSAVYLCASSLETSGRGETQYFGPGTRLLVL.

The gene calls are TRBV11-2 and TRBJ1-4; tentatively, D is TRBD1 (5 bases). CDR1 is SGHAT, CDR2 FQNNGV, per germline. The CDR3 covers 16 residues. V was shortened by 8 bases and J by 8 bases, with 24 bases between the two germline ends. Written as DNA, the CDR3 is TGTGCCAGCTCCCCGGGGGTCAAGTCATCCGGAGAAAAACTGTTTTTT. Protein: CASSPGVKSSGEKLFF.

J is TRBJ1-1 and V is TRBV7-2; no reliable D call. CDR3 length equals 13 residues. Trimming took 1 base from V and 7 from J, leaving 10 bases between them. Per the germline V gene, CDR1 is SGHTA and CDR2 is FQGNSA. The CDR3 DNA reads TGTGCCAGCAGCTTAGAATCCGGGATTGAAGCTTTCTTT. Amino acid sequence: CASSLESGIEAFF.

The V gene is TRBV20-1, the J gene TRBJ2-5, with 11 bases fitting TRBD1. Per germline, CDR1 DFQATT and CDR2 SNEGSKA (reference sequence). CDR3 length equals 16 residues. J was trimmed by 5 bases and V by 3 bases; bases with no gene match: 11. CDR3 sequence reads: CSASPSQDRGLETQYF. CDR3 nucleotides: TGCAGTGCTAGTCCCTCACAGGACAGGGGGCTTGAGACCCAGTACTTC.

This clone turned up a few times. Other nucleotide sequences from this sample produce the same CDR3. V is TRBV5-1 and J is TRBJ2-7; D may be TRBD1 (6 bases). This CDR3 has 15 residues. The V end lost 2 bases, the J end lost 3 bases, and 15 bases lay between the germline ends. Looked up from germline, CDR1 is SGHRS and CDR2 is YFSETQ. The CDR3 bases are TGCGCCAGCAGCTTAGGGGGTCAGAATGACTACGAGCAGTACTTC. Protein product: CASSLGGQNDYEQYF.